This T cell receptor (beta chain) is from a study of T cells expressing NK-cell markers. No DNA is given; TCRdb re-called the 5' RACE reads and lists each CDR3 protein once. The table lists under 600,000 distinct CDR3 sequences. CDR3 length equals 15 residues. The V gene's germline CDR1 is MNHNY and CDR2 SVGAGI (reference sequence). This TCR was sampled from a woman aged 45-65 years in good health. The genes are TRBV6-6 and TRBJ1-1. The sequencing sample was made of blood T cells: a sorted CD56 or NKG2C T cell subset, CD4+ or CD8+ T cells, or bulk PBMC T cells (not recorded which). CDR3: CASSYPSGGSAEAFF.